This TCR beta chain was found in a study of T cell responses to AZD1222 COVID-19 vaccine. CDR1 SQVTM and CDR2 ANQGSEA come from the germline V gene. This CDR3 comprises 16 residues. The V and J ends lost 1 base and 0 bases respectively, with 13 bases between them. Study-level results: Epitopes outside B.1.351 and B.1.1.7 mutated regions reportedly drew nearly half of spike TCRs. Repertoire sampling was restricted to post-peak T cell response timepoints. The sample set comprised mostly white British donors with more females, and clonal diversity was possibly underestimated.

Analyses pooled second doses at about 4 or about 12 weeks. Concerning this clone itself: What it binds is not known.

TCRdb's table, derived via immunoSEQ multiplex PCR, lists solely in-frame clones and lacks some. Among 80,000 to 100,000 clones, more than 70% were seen once, and the ten largest hold about 6%. This receptor was identified in an adult who received the AZD1222 COVID-19 vaccine. V and J are TRBV29-1 and TRBJ2-1; D gene ambiguous. This material consisted of peripheral blood, taken 28 days after the second AZD1222 dose. The DNA of the CDR3 is TGCAGCGTTGAAGGGGCGACCGAGAGCTCCTACAATGAGCAGTTCTTC. Its protein is CSVEGATESSYNEQFF.